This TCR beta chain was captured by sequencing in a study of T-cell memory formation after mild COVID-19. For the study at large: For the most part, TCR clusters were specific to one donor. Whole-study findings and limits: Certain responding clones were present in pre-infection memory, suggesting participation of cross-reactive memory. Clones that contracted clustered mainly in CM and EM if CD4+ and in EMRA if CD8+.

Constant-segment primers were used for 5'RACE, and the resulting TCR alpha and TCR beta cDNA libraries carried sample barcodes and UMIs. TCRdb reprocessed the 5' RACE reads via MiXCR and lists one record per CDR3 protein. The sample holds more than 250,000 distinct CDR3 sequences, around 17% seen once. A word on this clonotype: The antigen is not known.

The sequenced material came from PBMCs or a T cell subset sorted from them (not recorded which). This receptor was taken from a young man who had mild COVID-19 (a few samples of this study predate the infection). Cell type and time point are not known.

CDR3 coding DNA: TGTGCCAGCAGTTACTTGGGACAGGGCTACTATGGCTACACCTTC. Translation gives CASSYLGQGYYGYTF. This chain links TRBV6-5 with TRBJ1-2; the match to TRBD1 covers 9 bases. The CDR3 has 15 amino acids. The germline V gene encodes CDR1 MNHEY and CDR2 SVGAGI. The junction had 3 bases not matched to a gene; V was cut back by 1 base and J by 3 bases.